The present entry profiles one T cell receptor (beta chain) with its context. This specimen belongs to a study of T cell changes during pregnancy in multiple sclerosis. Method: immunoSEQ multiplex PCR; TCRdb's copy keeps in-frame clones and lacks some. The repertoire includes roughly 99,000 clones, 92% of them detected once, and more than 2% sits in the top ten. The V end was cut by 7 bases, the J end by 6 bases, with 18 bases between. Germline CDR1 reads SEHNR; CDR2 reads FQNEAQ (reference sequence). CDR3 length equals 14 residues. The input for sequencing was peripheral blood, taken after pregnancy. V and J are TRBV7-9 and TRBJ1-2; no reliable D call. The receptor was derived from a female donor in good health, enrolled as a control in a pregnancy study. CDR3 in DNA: TGTGCCAGCACCCTTCCCGGAGGAACTGATGGCTACACCTTC. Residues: CASTLPGGTDGYTF.